The source of this T cell receptor beta chain is a study of shared clonotypes between healthy human individuals. Libraries were prepared by immunoSEQ multiplex PCR; TCRdb keeps only in-frame clonotypes and omits some of them. Seen here are 600,000 or so clones, 95% to 98% observed once, and the top ten hold approximately 0.3%. The CDR3 length is 15 residues. In germline, CDR1 is SGDLS, CDR2 YYNGEE. V lost 4 bases and J lost 7; bases outside the gene matches: 10. CD45RO-negative CD8 cells positively selected for CCR7 made up the naive population, which excluded terminally differentiated effector memory CD45RA+ cells.

The material sequenced was naive CD8+ T cells sorted from blood. The clonotype was recovered from a man younger than 40 in good health. This sequence joins TRBV9 and TRBJ2-1; 8 bases map to TRBD1. The CDR3 nucleotides read TGTGCCAGCAGCCCCTTCGGACAGGGAGAGAATGAGCAGTTCTTC. It yields the protein CASSPFGQGENEQFF.